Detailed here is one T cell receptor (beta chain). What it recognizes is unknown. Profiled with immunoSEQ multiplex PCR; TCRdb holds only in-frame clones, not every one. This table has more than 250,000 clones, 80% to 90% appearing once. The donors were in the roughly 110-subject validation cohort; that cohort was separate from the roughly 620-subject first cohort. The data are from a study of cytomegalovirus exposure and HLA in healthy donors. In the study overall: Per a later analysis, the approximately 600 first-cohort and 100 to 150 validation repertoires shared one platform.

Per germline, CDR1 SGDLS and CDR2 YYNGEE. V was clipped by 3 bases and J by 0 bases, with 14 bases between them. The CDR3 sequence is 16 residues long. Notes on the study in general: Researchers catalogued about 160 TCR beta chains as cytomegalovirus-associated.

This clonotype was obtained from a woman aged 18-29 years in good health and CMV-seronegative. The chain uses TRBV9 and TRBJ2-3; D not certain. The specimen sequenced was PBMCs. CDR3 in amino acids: CASSGWSAGSTDTQYF. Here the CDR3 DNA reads TGTGCCAGCAGCGGATGGTCGGCCGGGAGCACAGATACGCAGTATTTT.